Sequencing of this TCR beta chain was carried out in a study of neoadjuvant anti-PD-1 for oral cavity cancer. Background on the study: Most patients had three to four biweekly doses of 3 mg/kg nivolumab before resection.

Assay: immunoSEQ multiplex PCR; the TCRdb copy retains only in-frame clones and omits some. The data contain around 14,000 clones, 75% of them singletons. The time point was: after neoadjuvant nivolumab, at surgical resection. Germline CDR1 reads MDHEN; CDR2 reads SYDVKM. The CDR3 is 17 residues long. The V end was cut by 0 bases, the J end by 8 bases, with 19 bases between. The sample in question was PBMCs, obtained after nivolumab (anti-PD-1) treatment. The receptor was derived from a person aged 35 to 85 with oral cavity squamous cell carcinoma. This chain uses TRBV28 with TRBJ1-4; D perhaps matches TRBD1 (6 bases). Here the CDR3 DNA reads TGTGCCAGCAGTTTATGGGGCCTCGCAGGGGATAAAGAAAAACTGTTTTTT. It is translated as CASSLWGLAGDKEKLFF.